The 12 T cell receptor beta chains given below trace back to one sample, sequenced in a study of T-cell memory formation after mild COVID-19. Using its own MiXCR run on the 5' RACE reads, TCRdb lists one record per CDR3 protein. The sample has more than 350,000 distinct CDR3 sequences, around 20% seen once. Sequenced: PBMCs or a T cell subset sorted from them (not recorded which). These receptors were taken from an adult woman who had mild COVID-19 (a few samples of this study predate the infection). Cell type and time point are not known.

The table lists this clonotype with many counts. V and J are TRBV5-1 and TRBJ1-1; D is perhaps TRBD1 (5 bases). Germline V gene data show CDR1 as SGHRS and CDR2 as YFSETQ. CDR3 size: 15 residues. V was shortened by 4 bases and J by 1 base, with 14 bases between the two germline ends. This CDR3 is CASSPMVRENTEAFF. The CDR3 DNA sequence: TGCGCCAGCAGCCCTATGGTCAGGGAGAACACTGAAGCTTTCTTT.

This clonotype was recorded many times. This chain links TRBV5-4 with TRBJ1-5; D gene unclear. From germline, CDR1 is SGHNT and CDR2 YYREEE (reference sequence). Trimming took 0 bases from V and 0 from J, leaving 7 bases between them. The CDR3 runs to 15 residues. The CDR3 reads CASSLGLDSNQPQHF. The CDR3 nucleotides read TGTGCCAGCAGCTTGGGGTTGGATAGCAATCAGCCCCAGCATTTT.

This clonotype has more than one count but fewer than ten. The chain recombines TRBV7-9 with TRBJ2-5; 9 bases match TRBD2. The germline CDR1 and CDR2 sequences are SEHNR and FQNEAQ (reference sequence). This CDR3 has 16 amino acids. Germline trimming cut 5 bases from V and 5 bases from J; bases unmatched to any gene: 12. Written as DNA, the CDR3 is TGTGCCAGCAGCCTCGGTGGTAGCGGGGGCCGGGAGACCCAGTACTTC. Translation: CASSLGGSGGRETQYF.

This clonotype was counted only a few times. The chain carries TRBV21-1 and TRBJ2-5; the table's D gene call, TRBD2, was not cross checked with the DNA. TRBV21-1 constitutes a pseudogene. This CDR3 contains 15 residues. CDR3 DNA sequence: TGTGCCAGCAGAATCAGCGGGAGGGAACAAGAGACCCAGTACTTC. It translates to CASRISGREQETQYF.

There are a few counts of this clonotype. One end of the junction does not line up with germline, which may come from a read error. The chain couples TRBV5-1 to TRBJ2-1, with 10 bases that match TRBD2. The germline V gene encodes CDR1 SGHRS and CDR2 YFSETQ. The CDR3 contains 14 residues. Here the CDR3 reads CASSLELTSGSRVF. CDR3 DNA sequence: TGCGCCAGCAGCTTGGAGTTGACTAGCGGGTCAAGGGTCTTC.

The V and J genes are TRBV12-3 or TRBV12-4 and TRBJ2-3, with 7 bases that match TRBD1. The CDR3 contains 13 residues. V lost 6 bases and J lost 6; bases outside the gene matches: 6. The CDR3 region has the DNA TGTGCCAGCAGCTCAGACAGGGAGGATACGCAGTATTTT. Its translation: CASSSDREDTQYF.

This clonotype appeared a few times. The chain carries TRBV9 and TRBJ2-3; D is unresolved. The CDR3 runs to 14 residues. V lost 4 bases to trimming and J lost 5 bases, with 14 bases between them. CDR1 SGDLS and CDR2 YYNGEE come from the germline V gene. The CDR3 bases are TGTGCCAGCAGCCTTGCAGGATTCAAAGATACGCAGTATTTT. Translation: CASSLAGFKDTQYF.

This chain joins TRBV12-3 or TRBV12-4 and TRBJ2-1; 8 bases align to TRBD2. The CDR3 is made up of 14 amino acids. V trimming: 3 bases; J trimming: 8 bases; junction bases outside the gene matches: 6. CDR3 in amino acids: CASSFTSGGYEQFF. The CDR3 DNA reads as TGTGCCAGCAGTTTTACAAGCGGGGGCTATGAGCAGTTCTTC.

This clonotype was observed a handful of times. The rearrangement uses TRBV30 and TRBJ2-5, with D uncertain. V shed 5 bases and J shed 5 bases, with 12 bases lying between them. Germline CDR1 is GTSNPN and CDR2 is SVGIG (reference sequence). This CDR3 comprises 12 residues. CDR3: CAWGVVGETQYF. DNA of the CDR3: TGTGCCTGGGGGGTCGTTGGGGAGACCCAGTACTTC.

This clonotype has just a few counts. In DNA form, the CDR3 reads TGTGCCAGCAGTGAAAGTCTAGCGACCGGGGAGCTGTTTTTT. Translated: CASSESLATGELFF. This chain connects TRBV2 to TRBJ2-2; a possible D gene is TRBD2 (6 bases). This CDR3 is 14 amino acids long. V was clipped by 2 bases and J by 5 bases, with 9 bases between them. Germline V lookup: CDR1 SNHLY, CDR2 FYNNEI.

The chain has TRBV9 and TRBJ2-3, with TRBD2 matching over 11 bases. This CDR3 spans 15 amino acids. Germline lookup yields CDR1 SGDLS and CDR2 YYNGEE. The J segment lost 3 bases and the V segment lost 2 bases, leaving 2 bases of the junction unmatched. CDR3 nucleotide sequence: TGTGCCAGCAGCGTGGCTAGCGGGGGGACAGATACGCAGTATTTT. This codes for CASSVASGGTDTQYF. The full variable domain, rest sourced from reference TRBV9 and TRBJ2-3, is DSGVTQTPKHLITATGQRVTLRCSPRSGDLSVYWYQQSLDQGLQFLIQYYNGEERAKGNILERFSAQQFPDLHSELNLSSLELGDSALYFCASSVASGGTDTQYFGPGTRLTVL.

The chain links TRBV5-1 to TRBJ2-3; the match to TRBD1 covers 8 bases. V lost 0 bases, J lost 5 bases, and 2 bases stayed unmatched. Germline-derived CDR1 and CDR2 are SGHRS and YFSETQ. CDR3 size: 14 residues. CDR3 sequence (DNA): TGCGCCAGCAGCTTGGGACAGGGGATAGATACGCAGTATTTT. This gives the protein CASSLGQGIDTQYF.